This paragraph reports one T cell receptor beta chain. Its antigen is as yet unknown. Each sorted subset replicate got 200 ng genomic DNA, tens of thousands of genomes. Profiling relied on immunoSEQ multiplex PCR, and the TCRdb table lists in-frame clones only, not all of them. The profile covers about 2 million clones, with approximately 94% appearing a single time and around 1.2% taken by the ten largest. Germline V gene lookup returns CDR1 LNHDA and CDR2 SQIVND (reference sequence). The CDR3 loop spans 14 amino acids. V was trimmed by 6 bases and J by 8 bases, leaving 17 bases between them. This entry comes from a study of shared clonotypes between healthy human individuals. Study results and caveats: Donor scarcity curtailed the genetic and exposure-history diversity represented herein.

In the naive CD8 group, cells lacked CD45RO and were positively selected for CCR7, so terminally differentiated effector memory CD45RA+ cells were left out. The chain joins TRBV19 to TRBJ2-1; D may be TRBD2 (6 bases). This TCR came from a man younger than 35 in good health. The sequenced sample was naive CD8+ T cells sorted from blood. The CDR3 region has the DNA TGTGCCAGTAGCATAACTAGCCAGGACGATGAGCAGTTCTTC. It codes for CASSITSQDDEQFF.